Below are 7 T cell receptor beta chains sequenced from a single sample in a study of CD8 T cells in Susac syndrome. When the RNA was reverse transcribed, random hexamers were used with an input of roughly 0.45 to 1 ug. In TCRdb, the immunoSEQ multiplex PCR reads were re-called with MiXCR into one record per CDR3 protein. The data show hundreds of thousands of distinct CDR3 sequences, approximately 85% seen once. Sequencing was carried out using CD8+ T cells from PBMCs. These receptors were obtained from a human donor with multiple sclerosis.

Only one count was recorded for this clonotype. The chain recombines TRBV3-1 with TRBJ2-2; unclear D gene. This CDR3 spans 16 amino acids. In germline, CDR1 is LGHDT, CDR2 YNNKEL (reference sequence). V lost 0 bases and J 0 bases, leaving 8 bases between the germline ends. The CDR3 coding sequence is TGTGCCAGCAGCCAAGATAAGGTTACGAACACCGGGGAGCTGTTTTTT. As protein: CASSQDKVTNTGELFF.

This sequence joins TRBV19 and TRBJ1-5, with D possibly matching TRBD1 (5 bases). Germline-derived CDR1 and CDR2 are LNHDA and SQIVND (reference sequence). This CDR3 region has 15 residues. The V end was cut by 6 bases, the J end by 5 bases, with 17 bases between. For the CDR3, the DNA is TGTGCCAGTAGACTCCTGAGGGGCGTAGATCAGCCCCAGCATTTT. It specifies CASRLLRGVDQPQHF.

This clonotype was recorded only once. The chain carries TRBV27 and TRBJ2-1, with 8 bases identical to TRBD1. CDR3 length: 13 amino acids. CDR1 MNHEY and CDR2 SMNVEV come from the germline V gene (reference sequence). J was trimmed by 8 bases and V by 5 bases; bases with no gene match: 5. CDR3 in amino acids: CASSVTGVDEQFF. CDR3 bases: TGTGCCAGCAGTGTGACAGGGGTGGATGAGCAGTTCTTC.

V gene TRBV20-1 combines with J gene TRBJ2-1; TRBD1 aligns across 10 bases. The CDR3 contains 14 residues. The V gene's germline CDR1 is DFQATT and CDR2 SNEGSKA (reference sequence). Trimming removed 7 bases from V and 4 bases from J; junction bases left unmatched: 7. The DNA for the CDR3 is TGCAGTGTCATGGACAGGGGGTCGTACAATGAGCAGTTCTTC. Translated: CSVMDRGSYNEQFF.

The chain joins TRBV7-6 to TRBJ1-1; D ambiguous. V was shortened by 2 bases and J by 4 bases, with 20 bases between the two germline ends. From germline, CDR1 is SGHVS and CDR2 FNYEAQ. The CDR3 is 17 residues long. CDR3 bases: TGTGCCAGCAGCTTAACCACGATGTGGGCTTGGGGCACTGAAGCTTTCTTT. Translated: CASSLTTMWAWGTEAFF.

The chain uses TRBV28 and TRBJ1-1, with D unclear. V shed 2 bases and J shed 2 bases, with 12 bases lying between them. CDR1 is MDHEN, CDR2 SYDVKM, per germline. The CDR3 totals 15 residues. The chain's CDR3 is CASSLAQPFNTEAFF. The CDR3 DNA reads TGTGCCAGCAGTTTAGCGCAGCCTTTCAACACTGAAGCTTTCTTT.

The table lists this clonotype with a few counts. The CDR3 DNA sequence: TGTGCCAGCAGTTTCACGACTAGCGGGAGGGATACGACCCAGTACTTC. Translating gives CASSFTTSGRDTTQYF. The V gene is TRBV6-5, the J gene TRBJ2-5; 14 nucleotides align to TRBD2. This CDR3 comprises 16 residues. J was trimmed by 7 bases and V by 4 bases; bases with no gene match: 8. Germline assignment: CDR1 MNHEY and CDR2 SVGAGI.